This TCR beta chain was found in a study of T cell responses to AZD1222 COVID-19 vaccine. Study findings and constraints: Unmutated variant regions reportedly attract nearly half of all spike-specific TCRs. Possibly, clonal diversity was underestimated; donors were largely white British and included more females. Increases in Spike-specific TCR breadth and depth were seen after two AZD1222 doses. Without day 14 samples, only post-peak T cell repertoires were studied.

CDR1 SGHRS and CDR2 YFSETQ come from the germline V gene. The CDR3 has 16 residues. The junction had 7 bases not matched to a gene; V was cut back by 4 bases and J by 1 base. With respect to this clone: The antigen remains unidentified.

TCRdb's table, derived via immunoSEQ multiplex PCR, lists solely in-frame clones and lacks some. The profile shows 130,000 or so clones, around 92% of them singletons. The clonotype originates from an adult in good health. The sample here was peripheral blood, taken on day 0 of AZD1222 vaccination. The V gene is TRBV5-1, the J gene TRBJ2-3; 9 positions agree with TRBD2. The CDR3 is CASSPLPSGGTDTQYF. CDR3 nucleotides: TGCGCCAGCAGCCCCTTGCCTAGCGGGGGCACAGATACGCAGTATTTT.